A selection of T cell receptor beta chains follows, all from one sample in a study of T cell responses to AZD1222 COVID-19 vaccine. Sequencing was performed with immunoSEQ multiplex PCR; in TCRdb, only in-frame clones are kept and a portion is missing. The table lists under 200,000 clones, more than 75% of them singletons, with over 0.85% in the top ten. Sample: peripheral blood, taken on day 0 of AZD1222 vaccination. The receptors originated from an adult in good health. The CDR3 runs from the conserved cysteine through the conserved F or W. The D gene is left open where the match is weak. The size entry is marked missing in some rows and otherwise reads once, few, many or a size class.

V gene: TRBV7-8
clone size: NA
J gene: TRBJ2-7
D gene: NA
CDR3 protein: CASSPRPPAEQYF
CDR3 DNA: TGTGCCAGCAGCCCCCGACCCCCCGCCGAGCAGTACTTC

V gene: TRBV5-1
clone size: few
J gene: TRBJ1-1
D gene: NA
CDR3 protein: CASSLDGMNTEAFF
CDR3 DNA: TGCGCCAGCAGCTTGGACGGGATGAACACTGAAGCTTTCTTT

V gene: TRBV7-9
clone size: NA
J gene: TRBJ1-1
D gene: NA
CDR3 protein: CASSLATGVNTEAFF
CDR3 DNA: TGTGCCAGCAGCTTAGCTACCGGGGTGAACACTGAAGCTTTCTTT

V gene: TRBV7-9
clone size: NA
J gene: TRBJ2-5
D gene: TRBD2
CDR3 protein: CASSLRRAGGRQETQYF
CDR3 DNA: TGTGCCAGCAGCTTGCGGCGAGCGGGGGGAAGGCAAGAGACCCAGTACTTC

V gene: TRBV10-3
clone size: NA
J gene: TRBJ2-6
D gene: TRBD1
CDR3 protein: CAISGDRASGANVLTF
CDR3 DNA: TGTGCCATCAGTGGGGACAGGGCCTCTGGGGCCAACGTCCTGACTTTC

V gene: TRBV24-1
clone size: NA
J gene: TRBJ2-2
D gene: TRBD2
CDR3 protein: CATSDSLGAGGPSTGELFF
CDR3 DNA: TGTGCCACCAGTGATTCCCTCGGGGCGGGAGGGCCGAGCACCGGGGAGCTGTTTTTT

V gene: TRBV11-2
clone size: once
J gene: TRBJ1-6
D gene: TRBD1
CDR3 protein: CASSGTGAFRIASLHF
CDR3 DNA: TGTGCCAGCAGCGGAACAGGGGCCTTTAGAATAGCTTCCCTCCACTTT

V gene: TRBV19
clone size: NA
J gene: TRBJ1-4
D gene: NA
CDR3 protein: CASSIDEAGPANEKLFF
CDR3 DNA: TGTGCCAGTAGTATAGATGAGGCCGGGCCTGCTAATGAAAAACTGTTTTTT

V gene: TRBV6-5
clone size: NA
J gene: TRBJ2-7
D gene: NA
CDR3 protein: CASSRTATSYEQYF
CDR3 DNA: TGTGCCAGCAGTCGGACGGCTACATCCTACGAGCAGTACTTC

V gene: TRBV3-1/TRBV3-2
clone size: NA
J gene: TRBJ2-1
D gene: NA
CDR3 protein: CASSQFVGVYNEQFF
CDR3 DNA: TGTGCCAGCAGCCAATTTGTGGGAGTCTACAATGAGCAGTTCTTC

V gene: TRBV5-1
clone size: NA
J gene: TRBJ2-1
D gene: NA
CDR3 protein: CASSLLWRGQGFMNEQFF
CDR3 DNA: TGCGCCAGCAGCTTGCTCTGGCGTGGGCAGGGTTTTATGAATGAGCAGTTCTTC

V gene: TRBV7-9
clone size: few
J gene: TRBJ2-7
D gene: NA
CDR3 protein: CASSPNPRQAFSYEQYF
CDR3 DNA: TGTGCCAGCAGCCCCAACCCTCGGCAGGCCTTTTCCTACGAGCAGTACTTC

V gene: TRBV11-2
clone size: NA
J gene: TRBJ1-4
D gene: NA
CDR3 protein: CASSHGVAAATNEKLFF
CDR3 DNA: TGTGCCAGCAGCCATGGGGTGGCAGCTGCAACTAATGAAAAACTGTTTTTT

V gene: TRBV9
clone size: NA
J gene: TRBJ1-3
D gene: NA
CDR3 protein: CASSVGGSSGNTIYF
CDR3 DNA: TGTGCCAGCAGCGTGGGCGGTTCTTCTGGAAACACCATATATTTT

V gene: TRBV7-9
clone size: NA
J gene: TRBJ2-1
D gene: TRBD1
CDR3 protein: CASSFTGTVNNEQFF
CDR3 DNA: TGTGCCAGCAGCTTCACCGGGACAGTTAACAATGAGCAGTTCTTC

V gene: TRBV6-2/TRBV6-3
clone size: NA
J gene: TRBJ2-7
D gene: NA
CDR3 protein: CASSYGNNRDEQYF
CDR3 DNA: TGTGCCAGCAGTTACGGTAACAACCGGGACGAGCAGTACTTC

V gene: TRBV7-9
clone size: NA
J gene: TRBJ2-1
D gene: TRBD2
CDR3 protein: CASSLVKASGFVNEQFF
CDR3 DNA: TGTGCCAGCAGCTTAGTGAAGGCTAGCGGGTTTGTGAATGAGCAGTTCTTC

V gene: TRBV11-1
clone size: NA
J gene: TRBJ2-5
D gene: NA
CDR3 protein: CASSPLWVQETQYF
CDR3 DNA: TGTGCCAGCAGCCCCCTTTGGGTCCAAGAGACCCAGTACTTC

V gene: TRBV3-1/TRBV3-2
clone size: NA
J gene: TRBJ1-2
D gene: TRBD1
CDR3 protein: CASSQAAGTGGEYGYTF
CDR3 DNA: TGTGCCAGCAGCCAAGCGGCTGGGACAGGGGGCGAATATGGCTACACCTTC

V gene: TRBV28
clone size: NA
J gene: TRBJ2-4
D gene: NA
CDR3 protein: CASSLIPLDKDKNIQYF
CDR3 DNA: TGTGCCAGCAGTTTAATTCCGTTGGACAAAGACAAAAACATTCAGTACTTC

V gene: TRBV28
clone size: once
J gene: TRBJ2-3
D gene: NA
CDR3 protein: CASSFVFGRFNTDTQYF
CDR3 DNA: TGTGCCAGCAGTTTTGTCTTTGGCAGGTTTAACACAGATACGCAGTATTTT

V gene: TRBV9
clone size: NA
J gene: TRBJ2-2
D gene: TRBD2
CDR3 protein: CASSVAEGLALYTGELFF
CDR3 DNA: TGTGCCAGCAGCGTAGCTGAGGGACTAGCTTTGTATACCGGGGAGCTGTTTTTT

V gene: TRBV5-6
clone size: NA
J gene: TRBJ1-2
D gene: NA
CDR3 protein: CASSWGRWVPNGYTF
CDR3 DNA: TGTGCCAGCAGTTGGGGACGTTGGGTCCCTAACGGCTACACCTTC

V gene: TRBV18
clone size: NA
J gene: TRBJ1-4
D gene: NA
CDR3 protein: CASSPGDSATNEKLFF
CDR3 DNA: TGTGCCAGCTCACCAGGGGATTCGGCAACTAATGAAAAACTGTTTTTT

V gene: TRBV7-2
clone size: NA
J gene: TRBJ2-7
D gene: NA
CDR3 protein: CASSLRARSSYEQYF
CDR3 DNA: TGTGCCAGCAGCTTAAGGGCTAGAAGCTCCTACGAGCAGTACTTC